The entry below gives a single T cell receptor beta chain sequence along with its context. These data belong to a study of PD-1 blockade in mismatch repair-deficient tumors. Sequenced by immunoSEQ multiplex PCR; TCRdb stores in-frame clones only, minus some. This table holds approximately 80,000 clones, 80% to 90% found once. This receptor was obtained from an adult with mismatch repair-deficient cancer. The specimen was peripheral blood, collected 44 weeks after starting pembrolizumab.

The CDR3 loop reads CASSPQREGTQYF. CDR3 DNA: TGTGCCAGTAGCCCTCAGCGGGAGGGGACCCAGTACTTC. The V gene is TRBV19, the J gene TRBJ2-5, with 10 nucleotides matching TRBD2. V was clipped by 6 bases and J by 7 bases; unmatched bases: 5. There are 13 residues in the CDR3. Germline CDR1 reads LNHDA; CDR2 reads SQIVND (reference sequence).